The 29 T cell receptor beta chains below were found in one sample sequenced in a study of blood T cell repertoires in COVID-19. The method was immunoSEQ multiplex PCR; TCRdb's version includes in-frame clones alone and lacks a portion of them. Of approximately 160,000 clones in the sample, more than 75% were seen once. Sequencing was performed on PBMCs or T cells enriched from blood (not recorded which). These receptors were collected from a man between 35 and 55 years old who had recovered from COVID-19.

V usage is TRBV29-1 and J usage is TRBJ2-7; D uncertain. CDR1 and CDR2 from the germline V gene are SQVTM and ANQGSEA. This CDR3 has 11 residues. V gave up 6 bases and J gave up 3 bases, with 9 bases separating them. The CDR3 is CSVGIYYEQYF. CDR3 bases: TGCAGCGTGGGCATTTACTACGAGCAGTACTTC.

The CDR3 nucleotides are TGTGCCAGCAGTTCTAGCGGGGGGGACCCGGAGACCCAGTACTTC. Translating gives CASSSSGGDPETQYF. V gene TRBV6-5 combines with J gene TRBJ2-5; 12 bases line up with TRBD2. Germline V lookup: CDR1 MNHEY, CDR2 SVGAGI. J lost 5 bases, V lost 4 bases, and 5 bases had no gene match. This CDR3 region has 15 residues.

J is TRBJ1-2 and V is TRBV6-5; the D gene is possibly TRBD1 (5 bases). V was trimmed by 2 bases and J by 8 bases, leaving 15 bases between them. The CDR3 length is 14 residues. The germline V gene encodes CDR1 MNHEY and CDR2 SVGAGI. The CDR3 coding sequence is TGTGCCAGCAGTTACGACGGGGGAGGATTAGGCTACACCTTC. It is translated as CASSYDGGGLGYTF.

This sequence joins TRBV7-8 and TRBJ2-7; possible D gene TRBD2, 6 bases. The CDR3 consists of 15 residues. Germline assignment: CDR1 SGHVS and CDR2 FQNEAQ. Trimming removed 0 bases at V and 2 bases at J, with 11 bases between. The chain's CDR3 is CASSLAPGVAYEQYF. In nucleotides, the CDR3 is TGTGCCAGCAGCTTAGCCCCGGGGGTCGCCTACGAGCAGTACTTC. Full variable domain (missing parts from reference TRBV7-8 and TRBJ2-7): GAGVSQSPRYKVAKRGQDVALRCDPISGHVSLFWYQQALGQGPEFLTYFQNEAQLDKSGLPSDRFFAERPEGSVSTLKIQRTQQEDSAVYLCASSLAPGVAYEQYFGPGTRLTVT.

CDR3 bases: TGCGCCAGCAGCCGAGACCCGGACAGGGCCCGCACCGGGGAGCTGTTTTTT. It yields the protein CASSRDPDRARTGELFF. V is TRBV5-1 and J is TRBJ2-2; 8 nucleotides agree with TRBD1. This CDR3 region has 17 residues. J lost 4 bases, V lost 4 bases, and 12 bases had no gene match. Germline CDR1 is SGHRS and CDR2 is YFSETQ.

This chain links TRBV6-5 with TRBJ2-2; no reliable D call. The CDR3 length is 14 residues. Per the germline V gene, CDR1 is MNHEY and CDR2 is SVGAGI. The V and J ends lost 5 bases and 4 bases respectively, with 11 bases between them. Here the CDR3 DNA reads TGTGCCAGCAGTCCCGAGTTGCTCACCGGGGAGCTGTTTTTT. Its translation: CASSPELLTGELFF.

The chain couples TRBV5-1 to TRBJ2-1; 8 bases agree with TRBD1. With 4 bases clipped from V and 4 bases from J, the junction kept 4 bases outside the gene matches. Germline V CDR1 and CDR2: SGHRS, YFSETQ. The CDR3 is 14 amino acids. Written as DNA, the CDR3 is TGCGCCAGCAGCCCGGGACAGGAGTACAATGAGCAGTTCTTC. As protein: CASSPGQEYNEQFF.

On this clone: The junction does not match germline at one end; this may be a read error. The chain is built from TRBV12-3 or TRBV12-4 and TRBJ1-1; 9 nucleotides agree with TRBD1. The CDR3 length is 13 residues. The CDR3 nucleotides read TGTGCCAGCAGTCCTTTGGGGGGACAGGGCGCCTTGTTT. Its translation: CASSPLGGQGALF.

This clone was picked up a small number of times. V is TRBV6-1 and J is TRBJ1-5, with D perhaps TRBD1 (5 bases). The V end was cut by 3 bases, the J end by 9 bases, with 12 bases between. This CDR3 spans 13 amino acids. From germline, CDR1 is MNHNS and CDR2 SASEGT. The CDR3: CASSDPDGGPQHF. In DNA, the CDR3 is TGTGCCAGCAGTGATCCCGACGGGGGGCCCCAGCATTTT.

This clone was counted once. V gene TRBV18 combines with J gene TRBJ2-3; no firm D call. The germline V and J ends were trimmed by 0 bases and 4 bases, with 8 bases remaining between them. This CDR3 comprises 14 residues. Germline V lookup: CDR1 KGHSH, CDR2 LQKENI. The CDR3 region is CASSPPSAPDTQYF. CDR3 DNA: TGTGCCAGCTCACCACCGTCAGCGCCAGATACGCAGTATTTT.

The chain combines TRBV29-1 with TRBJ1-1; D uncertain. With 6 bases removed from V and 4 bases from J, the gap between germline ends came to 12 bases. The germline gives CDR1 SQVTM, CDR2 ANQGSEA. The CDR3 is made up of 12 amino acids. As DNA, the CDR3 is TGCAGCGTCCCTCAAGGGAGCACTGAAGCTTTCTTT. This gives the protein CSVPQGSTEAFF.

The chain has TRBV6-5 and TRBJ1-2; D may be TRBD1 (5 bases). Trimming took off 0 bases at V and 2 bases at J, with 7 bases between the two ends. Germline CDR1 and CDR2: MNHEY and SVGAGI. The CDR3 contains 14 residues. This CDR3 reads CASSYSGVNYGYTF. CDR3 sequence (DNA): TGTGCCAGCAGTTACTCAGGGGTCAACTATGGCTACACCTTC.

This clone showed up just once. The chain recombines TRBV19 with TRBJ1-1, with D possibly being TRBD1 (6 bases). Trimming removed 2 bases from V and 8 bases from J, with 15 bases in between. The germline CDR1 and CDR2 sequences are LNHDA and SQIVND (reference sequence). This CDR3 is built from 14 residues. CDR3 amino acids: CASSIQGFMAEAFF. CDR3 DNA sequence: TGTGCCAGTAGTATACAGGGGTTTATGGCCGAAGCTTTCTTT. The whole variable domain, remainder taken from reference TRBV19 and TRBJ1-1, is DGGITQSPKYLFRKEGQNVTLSCEQNLNHDAMYWYRQDPGQGLRLIYYSQIVNDFQKGDIAEGYSVSREKKESFPLTVTSAQKNPTAFYLCASSIQGFMAEAFFGQGTRLTVV.

In this sample, this clone turned up a few times. The J gene is TRBJ1-2, the V gene TRBV25-1; 9 nucleotides match TRBD1. CDR1 and CDR2 from the germline V gene are MGHDK and SYGVNS. V lost 7 bases and J lost 7; bases outside the gene matches: 7. The CDR3 runs to 13 residues. CDR3 region: CASKGQGTFGYTF. CDR3 coding DNA: TGTGCCAGCAAGGGACAGGGAACGTTTGGCTACACCTTC.

This chain connects TRBV5-1 to TRBJ2-5, with 8 bases that match TRBD1. Trimming took 3 bases from V and 1 from J; bases not matched to a gene: 11. CDR1 and CDR2 (germline): SGHRS, YFSETQ. The length of the CDR3 is 17 residues. The CDR3 nucleotides are TGCGCCAGCAGCTCGGCAGGGGGCTTGAGGGTCCAAGAGACCCAGTACTTC. Its protein is CASSSAGGLRVQETQYF.

The CDR3 is CATRESSGPQHF. Written as DNA, the CDR3 is TGTGCCACCAGGGAAAGCTCGGGGCCCCAGCATTTT. The chain uses TRBV24-1 and TRBJ1-5; D gene uncertain. The ends were cut back, 7 bases at V and 9 bases at J, with 12 bases in the middle. The length of the CDR3 is 12 residues. Germline V lookup: CDR1 KGHDR, CDR2 SFDVKD.

V and J are TRBV11-2 and TRBJ2-7; 7 bases map to TRBD1. The CDR3 runs 12 residues. V was pared by 3 bases and J by 5 bases, with 1 base of the junction left unmatched. Germline CDR1 is SGHAT and CDR2 is FQNNGV. DNA for the CDR3: TGTGCCAGCAGCTTGGACAGGCACGAGCAGTACTTC. Protein sequence: CASSLDRHEQYF.

V is TRBV11-3 and J is TRBJ2-1, with 9 bases lining up with TRBD2. J was trimmed by 5 bases and V by 5 bases; bases with no gene match: 10. The CDR3 covers 16 residues. The germline CDR1 and CDR2 sequences are SGHNT and YENEEA. This chain's CDR3 is CASSLTGTSLNNEQFF. Here the CDR3 DNA reads TGTGCCAGCAGCCTAACCGGGACTAGCCTGAACAATGAGCAGTTCTTC.

V is TRBV6-1 and J is TRBJ2-3; 7 nucleotides match TRBD2. The CDR3 has 15 residues. CDR1 MNHNS and CDR2 SASEGT come from the germline V gene. The trim removed 2 bases at V and 2 bases at J, leaving 4 bases unmatched. CDR3 coding DNA: TGTGCCAGCAGTGAAAGGACTAGATCCACAGATACGCAGTATTTT. Translated: CASSERTRSTDTQYF.

The V call is TRBV9, the J call TRBJ1-2, with a weak D call TRBD1 (5 bases). This CDR3 is 14 amino acids long. The ends were cut back, 0 bases at V and 4 bases at J, with 10 bases in the middle. Germline values: CDR1 SGDLS, CDR2 YYNGEE. The CDR3 nucleotides are TGTGCCAGCAGCGTAGTAAGACAGCCCTATGGCTACACCTTC. Protein sequence: CASSVVRQPYGYTF.

This clone was counted once. The chain employs TRBV18 and TRBJ1-1; D perhaps matches TRBD1 (6 bases). The V gene lost 1 base and the J gene lost 5 bases, with 17 bases spanning the gap. The V gene's germline CDR1 is KGHSH and CDR2 LQKENI. This CDR3 contains 16 residues. The CDR3 DNA is TGTGCCAGCTCACCACTGACACTGGGGGCTCGGACTGAAGCTTTCTTT. It codes for CASSPLTLGARTEAFF.

The rearrangement joins TRBV5-4 to TRBJ2-5, with TRBD1 as a possible D gene (6 bases). This CDR3 contains 14 residues. The germline V gene has CDR1 SGHNT and CDR2 YYREEE (reference sequence). The V end lost 3 bases, the J end lost 3 bases, and 12 bases lay between the germline ends. Here the CDR3 reads CASSSDSVKETQYF. Written as DNA, the CDR3 is TGTGCCAGCAGCTCGGACAGTGTAAAAGAGACCCAGTACTTC.

A remark on this clone: Compared with germline, one end of the junction differs, possibly owing to a read error. V and J are TRBV6-1 and TRBJ2-5; TRBD1 aligns across 8 bases. Germline CDR1 and CDR2: MNHNS and SASEGT. The CDR3 covers 15 residues. CDR3 loop: CASREGDRSRKTQYF. CDR3 nucleotides: TGTGCCAGCAGGGAAGGGGACAGGTCCCGTAAGACCCAGTACTTC.

Here the CDR3 DNA reads TGTGCCAGCGCGGCCCTCTATGGCTACACCTTC. Its translation is CASAALYGYTF. The gene calls are TRBV2 and TRBJ1-2, with no clear D. The CDR3 spans 11 residues. CDR1 SNHLY and CDR2 FYNNEI come from the germline V gene. V was cut by 8 bases and J by 4 bases, with 8 bases left in between.

This clone was counted a single time. The genes are TRBV10-2 and TRBJ1-2, with D unresolved. The CDR3 extends over 13 amino acids. Between the trimmed V and J ends, which lost 2 bases and 6 bases, there was a span of 10 bases. The germline gives CDR1 WSHSY, CDR2 SAAADI. The CDR3 nucleotides read TGCGCCAGCAGTGAGCGGGAAAGGAATGGCTACACCTTC. Protein sequence: CASSERERNGYTF.

The table lists this clone with a few counts. The junction departs from the called germline gene at one end, perhaps through a read error. V and J are TRBV6-5 and TRBJ2-3, with 14 bases aligning to TRBD2. Per germline, CDR1 MNHEY and CDR2 SVGAGI. This CDR3 contains 13 residues. CDR3 in amino acids: CASSGPGLAGEVF. The CDR3 DNA reads as TGTGCCAGCAGCGGACCGGGACTAGCGGGGGAGGTTTTT.

This clone was detected only a few times. This chain connects TRBV11-2 to TRBJ2-5; D remains unclear. Trimming removed 5 bases from V and 5 bases from J, with 12 bases in between. Germline V lookup: CDR1 SGHAT, CDR2 FQNNGV. This CDR3 region has 13 residues. The CDR3 loop reads CASSPVNGETQYF. CDR3 coding DNA: TGTGCCAGCAGCCCTGTTAACGGGGAGACCCAGTACTTC.

This clone was seen a few times. The chain recombines TRBV9 with TRBJ1-6; D gene ambiguous. V was pared by 0 bases and J by 10 bases, with 11 bases between. The CDR3 is made up of 14 amino acids. Germline V gene sequence: CDR1 SGDLS, CDR2 YYNGEE. CDR3 protein: CASSVDVVRSPLHF. CDR3 DNA: TGTGCCAGCAGCGTAGACGTTGTGCGATCACCCCTCCACTTT.

A single count supports this clone. The J gene is TRBJ2-1, the V gene TRBV29-1; TRBD2 agrees at 12 bases. Germline V gene sequence: CDR1 SQVTM, CDR2 ANQGSEA. The V gene end was trimmed by 7 bases and the J gene end by 8 bases; junction bases not matched to a gene: 9. CDR3 length: 14 amino acids. CDR3 residues: CSGTTSGGIDEQFF. Here the CDR3 DNA reads TGCAGCGGAACGACTAGCGGGGGTATTGATGAGCAGTTCTTC.